Only a few counts were recorded for the clone carrying this T cell receptor (beta chain). Its antigen is as yet unknown. Presence of unique molecular identifiers characterized the TCR beta cDNA libraries. Input amounts of 1 to 10 million T cells were used. These gave about 500,000 cDNA molecules, so each molecule approximated one T cell. One entry per CDR3 protein results from TCRdb running MiXCR on the PCR reads. The data show fewer than 850,000 distinct CDR3 sequences, just over 45% seen once. These data originate in a study of post-analysis software for immune sequencing data. Across the study: Recorded subtypes: relapsing-remitting, secondary progressive, progressive-relapsing; some patients unannotated.

The study, taken as a whole, reports: Five or six TRBV segments were more frequent in patients than controls; TRBV5-6, TRBV5-1 and TRBV20-1 belonged to this group. For normalized Chao1 diversity, multiple sclerosis patients scored significantly lower than controls did. Samples from one preparation batch, clustered by F measure, grouped strongly together.

The CDR3 is 17 residues long. The junction had 12 bases not matched to a gene; V was cut back by 4 bases and J by 4 bases. Per germline, CDR1 KGHDR and CDR2 SFDVKD. The source is a girl aged 10 to 17 with multiple sclerosis. The chain is built from TRBV24-1 and TRBJ2-5, with 9 bases lining up with TRBD2. Sequencing was performed on blood. The CDR3 DNA is TGTGCCACCAGTGACTCGACTAGCGGCACCCCGAGAGAGACCCAGTACTTC. This sequence encodes CATSDSTSGTPRETQYF.